The clone carrying this TCR beta chain was seen only once. This CDR3 spans 14 amino acids. V shed 6 bases, J shed 6 bases, and the junction held 5 bases outside the gene matches. Germline CDR1 reads SNHLY; CDR2 reads FYNNEI. This sample is part of a study of blood T cell repertoires in COVID-19. As for the study in general: Samples came from the United States, Italy and Spain, spanning acute and convalescent COVID-19. Sources were T cells, B-cell-depleted T cells, or PBMCs; the material itself was cDNA or gDNA.

The method was immunoSEQ multiplex PCR; TCRdb's version includes in-frame clones alone and lacks a portion of them. The sample consists of 200,000 to 250,000 clones, 82% of them appearing once. This chain connects TRBV2 to TRBJ2-2, with 9 nucleotides matching TRBD2. Material: peripheral blood. The TCR sequence derives from a woman between 40 and 50 years old with acute or convalescent COVID-19. CDR3: CASRGTSPSGELFF. The CDR3 DNA sequence: TGTGCCAGCAGGGGGACTAGCCCATCCGGGGAGCTGTTTTTT.